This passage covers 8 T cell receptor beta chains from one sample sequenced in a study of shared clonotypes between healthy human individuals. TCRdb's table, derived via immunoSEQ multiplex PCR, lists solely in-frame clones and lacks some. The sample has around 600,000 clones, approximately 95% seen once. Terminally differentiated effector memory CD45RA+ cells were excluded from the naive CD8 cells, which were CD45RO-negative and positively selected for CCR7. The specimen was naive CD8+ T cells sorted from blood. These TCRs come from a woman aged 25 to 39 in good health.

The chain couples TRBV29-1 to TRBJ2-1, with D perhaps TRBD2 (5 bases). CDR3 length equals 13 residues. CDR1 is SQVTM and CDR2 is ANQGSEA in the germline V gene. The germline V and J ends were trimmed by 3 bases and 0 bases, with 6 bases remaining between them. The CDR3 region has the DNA TGCAGCGTTGAGGACTCCTCCTACAATGAGCAGTTCTTC. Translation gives CSVEDSSYNEQFF.

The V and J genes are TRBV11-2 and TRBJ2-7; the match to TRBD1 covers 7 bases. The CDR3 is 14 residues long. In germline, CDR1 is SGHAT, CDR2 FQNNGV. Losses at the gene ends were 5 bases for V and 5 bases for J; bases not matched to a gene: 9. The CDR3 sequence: CASSATGMFHEQYF. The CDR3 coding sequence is TGTGCCAGCAGCGCGACAGGGATGTTCCACGAGCAGTACTTC.

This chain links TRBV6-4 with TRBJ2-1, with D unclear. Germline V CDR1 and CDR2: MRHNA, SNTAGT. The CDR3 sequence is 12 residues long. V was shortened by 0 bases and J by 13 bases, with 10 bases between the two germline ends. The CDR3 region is CASSDSGRNQFF. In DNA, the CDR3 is TGTGCCAGCAGTGACTCGGGCAGAAATCAGTTCTTC.

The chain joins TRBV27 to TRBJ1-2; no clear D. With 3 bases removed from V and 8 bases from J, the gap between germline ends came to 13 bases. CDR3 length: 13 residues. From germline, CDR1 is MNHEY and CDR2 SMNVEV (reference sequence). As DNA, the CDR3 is TGTGCCAGCAGTTTGGGGAGTGGTGGGGGCTACACCTTC. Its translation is CASSLGSGGGYTF.

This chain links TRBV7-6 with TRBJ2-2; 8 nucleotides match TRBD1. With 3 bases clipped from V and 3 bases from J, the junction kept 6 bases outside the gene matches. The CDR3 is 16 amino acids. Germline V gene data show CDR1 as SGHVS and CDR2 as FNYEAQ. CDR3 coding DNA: TGTGCCAGCAGCTTCTGGGACAGGCGGGACACCGGGGAGCTGTTTTTT. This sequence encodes CASSFWDRRDTGELFF.

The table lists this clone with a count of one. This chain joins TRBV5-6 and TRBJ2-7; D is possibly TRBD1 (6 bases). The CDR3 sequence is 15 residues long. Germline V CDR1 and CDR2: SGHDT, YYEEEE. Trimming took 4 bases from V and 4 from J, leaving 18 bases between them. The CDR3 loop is CASSLLRGFSYEQYF. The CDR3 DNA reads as TGTGCCAGCAGCCTCTTAAGGGGGTTCTCTTACGAGCAGTACTTC.

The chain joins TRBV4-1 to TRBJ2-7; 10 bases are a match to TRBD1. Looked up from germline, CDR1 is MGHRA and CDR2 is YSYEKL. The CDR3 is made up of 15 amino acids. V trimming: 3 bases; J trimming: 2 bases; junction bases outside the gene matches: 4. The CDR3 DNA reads TGCGCCAGCAGCCAGAGGACAGGGGGAGCCTACGAGCAGTACTTC. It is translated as CASSQRTGGAYEQYF.

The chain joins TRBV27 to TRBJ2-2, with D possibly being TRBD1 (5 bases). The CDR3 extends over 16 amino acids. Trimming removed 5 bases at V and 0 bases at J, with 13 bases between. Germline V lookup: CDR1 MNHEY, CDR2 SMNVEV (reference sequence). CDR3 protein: CASSVNRHANTGELFF. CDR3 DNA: TGTGCCAGCAGTGTAAACAGGCACGCGAACACCGGGGAGCTGTTTTTT.